The clone carrying this TCR beta chain occurred once. The entry originates in a study of blood T cell repertoires in COVID-19. In the study overall: Acute and convalescent COVID-19 samples came from the United States, Italy and Spain. PBMCs, B-cell-depleted T cells, or T cells were the source of the cDNA or gDNA that made up the material.

Germline V lookup: CDR1 SGHRS, CDR2 YFSETQ. CDR3 length: 16 amino acids. The junction had 5 bases not matched to a gene; V was cut back by 0 bases and J by 2 bases. Original analysis: Scientists estimated how many nucleated cells there were by amplifying reference gene primers. Assay used: immunoSEQ multiplex PCR; TCRdb lists only in-frame clones, some missing. The V and J calls and the clone size are those of that table, but D and trimming were determined from the DNA. This table holds about 43,000 clones, approximately 88% found once. This chain links TRBV5-1 with TRBJ1-3; 7 positions match TRBD1. This TCR was recovered from a man between 60 and 75 years old with active COVID-19. Material: peripheral blood. The CDR3 reads CASSLAQGKAGNTIYF. In DNA, the CDR3 is TGCGCCAGCAGCTTGGCACAGGGGAAGGCTGGAAACACCATATATTTT.